This TCR beta chain is from a study of human T cells and chemical hapten exposure. In the study overall: Alopecia areata, totalis or universalis affected patients who were mostly female.

Time point denoted: patch test 3, about 24 weeks after DPC sensitization. This sample's treatment: therapeutic diphenylcyclopropenone sensitization with weekly scalp DPC. In every case, blood was obtained before the patch test was applied. Via MiXCR, TCRdb re-called the RACE reads, giving one row per CDR3 protein. The table records roughly 100,000 distinct CDR3 sequences, 30% to 35% of them present only once. The TCR comes from a man aged 35 to 55 with alopecia areata. Some clones in this sample may be carry-over from other donors' samples. Sequencing used whole blood, obtained in connection with sensitization to the hapten diphenylcyclopropenone (DPC).

CDR3 sequence (DNA): TGTGCCAGCAGCCAAGGACAGGTGGGGTCCTACGAGCAGTACTTC. This encodes CASSQGQVGSYEQYF. This chain joins TRBV3-1 and TRBJ2-7, with TRBD1 as a possible D gene (6 bases). V was clipped by 1 base and J by 1 base, with 11 bases between them. The CDR3 extends over 15 amino acids. Germline CDR1 and CDR2: LGHDT and YNNKEL (reference sequence).